These 20 T cell receptor beta chains came from one sample sequenced in a study of T-cell reconstitution after alpha-beta-depleted transplantation in children. The TCRbeta library was prepared with unique molecular identifiers. TCRdb re-analysed the PCR reads in MiXCR, keeping a single row per CDR3 protein. Counted here are 15,000 to 20,000 distinct CDR3 sequences, 5.1% occurring once; the ten biggest clones make up just under 7%. The specimen was PBMCs, collected before TCRalphabeta/CD19-depleted stem cell transplant. The receptors shown here come from a boy between 10 and 17 years old with acute lymphoblastic leukemia, due to receive a stem cell transplant.

In this sample, this clonotype turned up many times. The CDR3 region is CASSFRGNSYGYTF. The CDR3 nucleotides read TGTGCCAGCAGCTTCCGGGGTAATAGCTATGGCTACACCTTC. The V and J genes are TRBV9 and TRBJ1-2; D gene ambiguous. This CDR3 spans 14 amino acids. Germline loops: CDR1 SGDLS, CDR2 YYNGEE. V was shortened by 4 bases and J by 4 bases, with 14 bases between the two germline ends.

This clonotype was seen ten or more times. The rearrangement links TRBV5-1 to TRBJ2-1, with D perhaps TRBD2 (6 bases). CDR3 length equals 15 residues. Trimming took off 1 base at V and 8 bases at J, with 16 bases between the two ends. The germline CDR1 and CDR2 sequences are SGHRS and YFSETQ. The CDR3 DNA reads TGCGCCAGCAGCTTGTTCGTCGGGGGTGGCTATGAGCAGTTCTTC. It specifies CASSLFVGGGYEQFF.

At least ten counts were recorded for this clonotype. The genes are TRBV4-2 and TRBJ2-1; no definite D call. This CDR3 is 16 amino acids long. V gave up 1 base and J gave up 4 bases, with 14 bases separating them. Germline CDR1 reads LGHNA; CDR2 reads YNFKEQ. This CDR3 is CASSQAQGLAYNEQFF. DNA of the CDR3: TGTGCCAGCAGCCAAGCACAAGGGTTGGCTTACAATGAGCAGTTCTTC.

This clonotype was counted many times. This chain uses TRBV10-3 with TRBJ1-1; 11 bases are a match to TRBD1. This CDR3 is 14 amino acids long. The germline CDR1 and CDR2 sequences are ENHRY and SYGVKD. The J segment lost 6 bases and the V segment lost 4 bases, leaving 4 bases of the junction unmatched. CDR3 nucleotides: TGTGCCATCAGTGCGGGACAGGGGGTCCCTGAAGCTTTCTTT. Its translation is CAISAGQGVPEAFF.

This clonotype was detected ten times or more. The rearrangement uses TRBV11-2 and TRBJ2-5; D gene unclear. The CDR3 sequence is 15 residues long. CDR1 SGHAT and CDR2 FQNNGV come from the germline V gene. V lost 1 base to trimming and J lost 3 bases, with 12 bases between them. CDR3 sequence reads: CASSLVSVFKETQYF. The CDR3 nucleotides are TGTGCCAGCAGCTTAGTATCCGTCTTCAAAGAGACCCAGTACTTC.

This clonotype was observed at least ten times. The chain links TRBV4-2 to TRBJ2-7; TRBD2 matches at 11 bases. CDR1 and CDR2 from the germline V gene are LGHNA and YNFKEQ. The CDR3 has 15 residues. V trimming: 1 base; J trimming: 4 bases; junction bases outside the gene matches: 3. The CDR3 nucleotides are TGTGCCAGCAGCCAAGCACTAGCGGGAGTATACGAGCAGTACTTC. It yields the protein CASSQALAGVYEQYF.

This clonotype has a count of ten or more. The chain carries TRBV15 and TRBJ1-2, with D possibly TRBD1 on 5 matching bases. The CDR3 has 18 amino acids. CDR1 is LNHNV, CDR2 YYDKDF, per germline (reference sequence). Trimming removed 5 bases from V and 3 bases from J, with 25 bases in between. The CDR3 is CATSSPEGNMRRDYGYTF. The CDR3 nucleotides read TGTGCCACCAGCTCCCCCGAGGGGAATATGAGACGAGACTATGGCTACACCTTC.

This clonotype showed up many times. The V and J genes are TRBV6-5 and TRBJ1-2; the D is unclear. Germline V gives CDR1 MNHEY, CDR2 SVGAGI. V was shortened by 4 bases and J by 2 bases, with 14 bases between the two germline ends. The CDR3 runs 15 residues. The CDR3 is CASSLNPGVNYGYTF. Written as DNA, the CDR3 is TGTGCCAGCAGTTTAAATCCCGGTGTCAACTATGGCTACACCTTC.

Many counts were recorded for this clonotype. CDR3 loop: CSARDFDRDSLNEQFF. The CDR3 nucleotides are TGCAGTGCTAGAGATTTTGATCGGGACAGCCTAAATGAGCAGTTCTTC. V is TRBV20-1 and J is TRBJ2-1, with 7 bases fitting TRBD1. CDR3 length equals 16 residues. With V trimmed by 0 bases and J by 7 bases, 12 bases remained unmatched. The germline V gene encodes CDR1 DFQATT and CDR2 SNEGSKA (reference sequence).

In its sample, this clonotype is medium-sized. V usage is TRBV20-1 and J usage is TRBJ1-1, with no clear D. V lost 4 bases and J 3 bases, leaving 6 bases between the germline ends. CDR1 and CDR2 (germline): DFQATT, SNEGSKA (reference sequence). The CDR3 totals 11 residues. In nucleotides, the CDR3 is TGCAGTGCTACCGTCCACACTGAAGCTTTCTTT. Its protein product is CSATVHTEAFF.

This clonotype is judged medium-sized. The chain is built from TRBV12-3 or TRBV12-4 and TRBJ1-5; 10 nucleotides line up with TRBD1. V dropped 6 bases and J dropped 4; count of bases not matched to a gene: 6. This CDR3 spans 15 amino acids. The CDR3 here is CASSYDRGPNQPQHF. DNA of the CDR3: TGTGCCAGCAGCTACGACAGGGGGCCAAATCAGCCCCAGCATTTT.

This clonotype was seen repeatedly, ten times or more. The chain carries TRBV4-1 and TRBJ2-1; D not resolved. Trimming shortened V by 1 base and J by 8 bases, and 6 bases separated the two germline ends. In germline, CDR1 is MGHRA, CDR2 YSYEKL. The CDR3 is 12 amino acids. CDR3 region: CASSQGSHEQFF. The CDR3 nucleotides are TGCGCCAGCAGCCAAGGGTCCCATGAGCAGTTCTTC.

This clonotype was counted at least ten times. J is TRBJ1-1 and V is TRBV7-9, with D possibly being TRBD1 (5 bases). CDR3 size: 13 residues. Germline CDR1 SEHNR, CDR2 FQNEAQ (reference sequence). V was cut by 3 bases and J by 1 base, with 6 bases left in between. The CDR3 coding sequence is TGTGCCAGCAGCTTCGGGGGGAACACTGAAGCTTTCTTT. Translating gives CASSFGGNTEAFF. Full variable domain (outside the CDR3, taken from reference TRBV7-9 and TRBJ1-1): DTGVSQNPRHKITKRGQNVTFRCDPISEHNRLYWYRQTLGQGPEFLTYFQNEAQLEKSRLLSDRFSAERPKGSFSTLEIQRTEQGDSAMYLCASSFGGNTEAFFGQGTRLTVV.

V usage is TRBV13 and J usage is TRBJ1-5; D is undetermined. The CDR3 is 14 residues long. CDR1 and CDR2 from the germline V gene are PRHDT and FYEKMQ (reference sequence). Trimming pared 1 base from V and 4 bases from J, leaving 8 bases between. The CDR3 nucleotides are TGTGCCAGCAGCTTAGCCCGCGGGAATCAGCCCCAGCATTTT. Protein sequence: CASSLARGNQPQHF.

This clonotype has at least ten counts. The rearrangement links TRBV5-1 to TRBJ2-3, with D perhaps TRBD1 (6 bases). CDR3 length equals 15 residues. Looked up from germline, CDR1 is SGHRS and CDR2 is YFSETQ. V shed 1 base and J shed 0 bases, with 9 bases lying between them. The CDR3 here is CASSLSRGSTDTQYF. DNA of the CDR3: TGCGCCAGCAGCTTGAGCAGGGGCAGCACAGATACGCAGTATTTT.

The chain is built from TRBV7-2 and TRBJ2-7; 9 nucleotides align to TRBD1. Per germline, CDR1 SGHTA and CDR2 FQGNSA. The CDR3 is 12 amino acids. V dropped 2 bases and J dropped 13; count of bases not matched to a gene: 6. CDR3 sequence reads: CASSLMGQGFYF. The CDR3 DNA follows: TGTGCCAGCAGCTTAATGGGACAGGGTTTTTACTTC.

In this sample, this clonotype turned up many times. The rearrangement links TRBV19 to TRBJ2-3; D is unresolved. CDR3 size: 14 residues. Per the germline V gene, CDR1 is LNHDA and CDR2 is SQIVND (reference sequence). Trimming removed 6 bases from V and 1 base from J, with 11 bases in between. The CDR3 here is CASSPGFRTDTQYF. The CDR3 DNA is TGTGCCAGTAGCCCTGGATTTCGCACAGATACGCAGTATTTT.

The chain recombines TRBV20-1 with TRBJ2-1; 12 bases agree with TRBD2. Trimming at V came to 7 bases and at J to 3 bases, leaving 7 bases not matched to a gene. Germline V CDR1 and CDR2: DFQATT, SNEGSKA (reference sequence). The CDR3 length is 15 residues. In DNA form, the CDR3 reads TGCAGTGTAGGGGCTAGCGGGGGGGACTACAATGAGCAGTTCTTC. Protein product: CSVGASGGDYNEQFF.

In its sample, this clonotype ranks as medium-sized (0.01 to 0.1%). The rearrangement uses TRBV15 and TRBJ2-3; the D is unclear. Deletions cut 3 bases from V and 6 bases from J, with 13 bases between. The CDR3 is made up of 14 amino acids. Germline CDR1 LNHNV, CDR2 YYDKDF (reference sequence). The CDR3 DNA reads TGTGCCACCAGCAGGGCGGACCTTACTGATACGCAGTATTTT. Its translation is CATSRADLTDTQYF. Variable domain in full (rest from reference TRBV15 and TRBJ2-3): DAMVIQNPRYQVTQFGKPVTLSCSQTLNHNVMYWYQQKSSQAPKLLFHYYDKDFNNEADTPDNFQSRRPNTSFCFLDIRSPGLGDTAMYLCATSRADLTDTQYFGPGTRLTVL.

This clonotype was detected many times. The chain links TRBV11-2 to TRBJ2-3, with D tentatively TRBD2 (6 bases). Germline CDR1 SGHAT, CDR2 FQNNGV. The V end lost 3 bases, the J end lost 4 bases, and 14 bases lay between the germline ends. The CDR3 loop spans 15 amino acids. CDR3 bases: TGTGCCAGCAGCTTTCGGGACTGGGCATCAGATACGCAGTATTTT. Residues: CASSFRDWASDTQYF.